This record covers a single T cell receptor beta chain. Antigen: not known. J gave up 3 bases and V 3 bases, and 9 bases lay outside the gene matches. Germline V lookup: CDR1 KGHSH, CDR2 LQKENI. The CDR3 length is 16 residues. The data were taken from a study of sequential checkpoint blockade in melanoma. Looking at the study overall: About two dozen patients had matched tumor biopsies before treatment and at week 13 after nivolumab or ipilimumab alone.

Here immunoSEQ multiplex PCR was the method, and the copy in TCRdb shows in-frame clones only, minus some. This sample has thousands of clones; 25% to 30% occur once, and the top ten carry approximately 9.4%. Study-wide results and caveats: Clinical benefit was about 30 times likelier when tumor T-cell fraction and clonality increased.

As for treatment: randomized to nivolumab then ipilimumab (arm A) or the reverse (arm B). V and J are TRBV18 and TRBJ1-1, with TRBD1 matching over 8 bases. This TCR came from a human donor with melanoma. Specimen: tumor tissue (inferred from file names), collected from a patient given nivolumab and ipilimumab in sequence. The CDR3 region is CASSPVRDRRDTEAFF. In DNA form, the CDR3 reads TGTGCCAGCTCACCGGTCCGGGACAGGAGGGACACTGAAGCTTTCTTT.